The 15 T cell receptor beta chains listed next were all sequenced from one sample in a study of T cell repertoires in cytomegalovirus infection (dated by TCRdb to between 2018 and 2021). The sample was run on an Illumina HiSeq 1500. The public reads were reanalyzed by TCRdb: fastp trimming at Q25, MiXCR alignment, in-frame beta chains only. Every CDR3 protein is listed once, alongside the most common genes and DNA of its rows. The sample table records a few hundred thousand distinct CDR3 sequences; 9.1% of these occur just once. The ten largest clones represent around 15% of the sample. The source material was PBMCs. The receptors originated from a human donor in good health (CMV status not recorded). Some clones in this sample may be carry-over from other donors' samples.

This clonotype was recorded at least ten times. The chain uses TRBV28 and TRBJ2-3; no clear D gene. V was trimmed by 10 bases and J by 8 bases, leaving 13 bases between them. Germline values: CDR1 MDHEN, CDR2 SYDVKM. This CDR3 comprises 11 residues. As DNA, the CDR3 is TGTGCCACCCTGTATCTCCGTACGCAGTATTTT. Its protein is CATLYLRTQYF.

This clonotype showed up just a few times. This chain links TRBV19 with TRBJ2-7; possible D gene TRBD2, 7 bases. The ends were cut back, 5 bases at V and 6 bases at J, with 14 bases in the middle. The CDR3 loop spans 13 amino acids. Germline assignment: CDR1 LNHDA and CDR2 SQIVND (reference sequence). As DNA, the CDR3 is TGTGCCAGTAGTCGAGAGGGGGGGCGCGAGCAGTACTTC. As protein: CASSREGGREQYF. Based on the CDR3 plus reference TRBV19 and TRBJ2-7, the full variable domain is DGGITQSPKYLFRKEGQNVTLSCEQNLNHDAMYWYRQDPGQGLRLIYYSQIVNDFQKGDIAEGYSVSREKKESFPLTVTSAQKNPTAFYLCASSREGGREQYFGPGTRLTVT.

There are many counts of this clonotype. The V call is TRBV7-2, the J call TRBJ2-7; TRBD2 matches at 10 bases. The germline V gene has CDR1 SGHTA and CDR2 FQGNSA. The CDR3 is 16 residues long. The trim removed 0 bases at V and 7 bases at J, leaving 9 bases unmatched. CDR3 nucleotide sequence: TGTGCCAGCAGCTTAGCTCAGCTAGCGGGAGTCGGGGAGCAGTACTTC. Its protein is CASSLAQLAGVGEQYF.

The sample holds many counts of this clonotype. The chain joins TRBV19 to TRBJ2-1; D perhaps matches TRBD1 (6 bases). V was cut by 5 bases and J by 4 bases, with 15 bases left in between. The V gene's germline CDR1 is LNHDA and CDR2 SQIVND (reference sequence). The CDR3 runs to 15 residues. The CDR3 DNA reads TGTGCCAGTAGTCTGGTCCCAGGGGCTTACAATGAGCAGTTCTTC. Protein: CASSLVPGAYNEQFF.

This chain uses TRBV9 with TRBJ1-6; D is perhaps TRBD1 (6 bases). Germline CDR1 is SGDLS and CDR2 is YYNGEE. Trimming cost V 4 bases and J 8 bases, with 16 bases left between them. The CDR3 loop spans 15 amino acids. CDR3 in DNA: TGTGCCAGCAGCCCATCTCAGGGGATCTATTCACCCCTCCACTTT. This codes for CASSPSQGIYSPLHF.

This clonotype was seen repeatedly, ten times or more. The chain links TRBV12-3 or TRBV12-4 to TRBJ1-4, with D hard to call. Trimming pared 4 bases from V and 0 bases from J, leaving 12 bases between. This CDR3 region has 16 residues. CDR3 in DNA: TGTGCCAGCAGTTCGTCCCCGGTCGCAACTAATGAAAAACTGTTTTTT. Its translation: CASSSSPVATNEKLFF.

In this sample, this clonotype turned up many times. The J gene is TRBJ2-1, the V gene TRBV7-8; no definite D call. Deletions cut 5 bases from V and 11 bases from J, with 10 bases between. CDR3 length: 11 residues. CDR1 is SGHVS, CDR2 FQNEAQ, per germline. In DNA, the CDR3 is TGTGCCAGCAGCCCACAGTATAAGCAGTTCTTC. Translating it yields CASSPQYKQFF.

This clonotype was counted many times. This chain links TRBV7-2 with TRBJ1-1; TRBD1 matches at 7 bases. The CDR3 consists of 14 residues. Germline CDR1 SGHTA, CDR2 FQGNSA. V shed 6 bases, J shed 1 base, and the junction held 5 bases outside the gene matches. DNA for the CDR3: TGTGCCAGCAGGGAAAGGGGGCAGAACACTGAAGCTTTCTTT. It translates to CASRERGQNTEAFF.

This clonotype was detected only a few times. V gene TRBV12-3 or TRBV12-4 combines with J gene TRBJ2-2; the match to TRBD1 covers 9 bases. Germline trimming cut 8 bases from V and 4 bases from J; bases unmatched to any gene: 8. This CDR3 region has 15 residues. This CDR3 reads CASFPGTGPTGELFF. CDR3 in DNA: TGTGCCAGCTTCCCAGGGACAGGGCCCACCGGGGAGCTGTTTTTT.

The chain uses TRBV7-2 and TRBJ2-7, with 7 bases aligning to TRBD1. This CDR3 is built from 14 residues. V lost 4 bases and J lost 7; bases outside the gene matches: 10. Germline CDR1 reads SGHTA; CDR2 reads FQGNSA. CDR3 residues: CASSSSDRVEEQYF. The CDR3 coding sequence is TGTGCCAGCAGCTCCTCAGACAGGGTAGAAGAGCAGTACTTC.

The CDR3 coding sequence is TGCAGTGCTAGAGGTCACAGCGGGAAACCCTACGAGCAGTACTTC. It specifies CSARGHSGKPYEQYF. This chain links TRBV20-1 with TRBJ2-7, with TRBD2 matching over 7 bases. The germline gives CDR1 DFQATT, CDR2 SNEGSKA (reference sequence). The CDR3 covers 15 residues. Trimming cost V 1 base and J 2 bases; bases outside gene matches: 8.

This clonotype showed up many times. Written as DNA, the CDR3 is TGTGCCAGCAGTTATAGCGGGCCGAGCTCCTACAATGAGCAGTTCTTC. This codes for CASSYSGPSSYNEQFF. V usage is TRBV6-1 and J usage is TRBJ2-1; 7 positions agree with TRBD2. The V segment lost 5 bases and the J segment 0 bases; nucleotides outside the gene matches: 7. CDR3 length: 16 residues. Per the germline V gene, CDR1 is MNHNS and CDR2 is SASEGT.

V is TRBV2 and J is TRBJ2-1; 7 nucleotides match TRBD2. V was pared by 4 bases and J by 0 bases, with 6 bases of the junction left unmatched. CDR1 and CDR2 from the germline V gene are SNHLY and FYNNEI. The CDR3 length is 16 residues. CDR3 coding DNA: TGTGCCAGCAGTGGTCCGGGACTAAGCTCCTACAATGAGCAGTTCTTC. The encoded protein is CASSGPGLSSYNEQFF.

The sample holds many counts of this clonotype. The V and J genes are TRBV4-2 and TRBJ1-2, with 9 positions matching TRBD1. CDR3 length equals 14 residues. CDR1 and CDR2 from the germline V gene are LGHNA and YNFKEQ. V lost 1 base, J lost 11 bases, and 8 bases stayed unmatched. The CDR3 protein is CASSQVPGQGSYTF. The CDR3 DNA reads as TGTGCCAGCAGCCAAGTTCCGGGACAGGGTAGTTACACCTTC.

At least ten counts were recorded for this clonotype. The chain uses TRBV11-2 and TRBJ2-1; 14 positions match TRBD2. The germline gives CDR1 SGHAT, CDR2 FQNNGV. The CDR3 has 15 amino acids. V shed 4 bases, J shed 8 bases, and the junction held 4 bases outside the gene matches. The CDR3 region has the DNA TGTGCCAGCAGCTCCTGGACTAGCGGGGGGTATGAGCAGTTCTTC. This encodes CASSSWTSGGYEQFF.